This T cell receptor beta chain was captured in a study of blood T cell repertoires in COVID-19 (dated by TCRdb to about 2020). Study-level background: Samples covering the acute and convalescent phases of COVID-19 were provided by collaborators in the United States, Italy and Spain. The material from the prospective study consisted of cDNA or gDNA derived from T cells, B-cell-depleted T cells, or PBMCs. Deeply sampled blood TCRbeta repertoires from subjects exposed to, actively infected with, or recovered from COVID-19 were included in the dataset. The repertoires were released in a freely available public database intended as a resource for research on the immune response to SARS-CoV-2. The samples were drawn from the first 160 participants of the ongoing ImmuneRACE study and from 950 to 1,500 subjects provided by 6 global collaborators. Sample metadata almost always included a de-identified subject ID, COVID-19 status, age in years and sex. Where available, HLA class I and class II types were obtained from metadata supplied by the sample provider rather than from assay-based typing.

Paper-wide results and their limitations: How much clinical and demographic metadata was included differed by source and by participant, and the metadata was provided uncurated.

Whole blood was collected in K2EDTA tubes by collaborating institutions according to the institutions' own protocols. Collaborator samples were shipped for TCRbeta analysis as frozen whole blood, isolated PBMCs, or DNA extracted from either sample type. The immunoSEQ Assay, a bias-controlled multiplex PCR, was used to amplify TCRbeta CDR3 regions from genomic DNA. Regarding the original processing steps: Within the assay, amplification of reference gene primers was used to estimate how many nucleated cells each sample contained. To quantify the absolute abundance of each unique TCRbeta CDR3 rearrangement, sequence reads were collapsed and filtered. For each sample, productive Simpson clonality was calculated as the square root of Simpson's diversity index across productive rearrangements. TCRdb retrieved this table from immuneACCESS and kept in-frame rearrangements only. Not all clones are present; in checked studies, unresolved V genes account for under half, and no reason is known for the remainder. From that table come the V and J calls and clone size; the DNA was used to work out D and trimming. This sample holds roughly 25,000 clones; around 92% were observed only once. The top ten hold 2.8% of the sample.

Of note for this clone: Its binding antigen is unknown. The record has no base qualities; no much larger clone is one base away.

The germline V and J ends show losses of 6 bases and 3 bases respectively, and no gene match explains 6 bases of the junction. The germline V gene (reference sequence) supplies CDR1 SGHAT and CDR2 FQDESV. Counted from cysteine to phenylalanine, this CDR3 has 14 amino acids. The read is trimmed to its CDR3 DNA, 42 bases read in frame from base 1. This TCR was sampled from a human donor in a cohort sampled during active COVID-19. Sequenced: peripheral blood. The rearrangement joined TRBV11-1 to TRBJ2-3; 7 middle bases align to TRBD2. CDR3 region: CASSPVSGTDTQYF. The DNA reads TGTGCCAGCAGTCCGGTTAGCGGGACAGATACGCAGTATTTT.